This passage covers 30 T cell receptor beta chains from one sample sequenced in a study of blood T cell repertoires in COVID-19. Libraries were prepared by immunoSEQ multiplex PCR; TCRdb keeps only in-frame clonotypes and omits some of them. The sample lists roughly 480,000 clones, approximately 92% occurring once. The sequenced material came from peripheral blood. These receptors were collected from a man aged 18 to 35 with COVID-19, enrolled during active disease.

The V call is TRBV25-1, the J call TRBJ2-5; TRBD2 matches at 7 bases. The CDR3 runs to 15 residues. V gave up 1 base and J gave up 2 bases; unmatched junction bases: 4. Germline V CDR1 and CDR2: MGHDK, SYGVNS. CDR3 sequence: CASSEFWGGQETQYF. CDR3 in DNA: TGTGCCAGCAGTGAATTTTGGGGGGGGCAAGAGACCCAGTACTTC.

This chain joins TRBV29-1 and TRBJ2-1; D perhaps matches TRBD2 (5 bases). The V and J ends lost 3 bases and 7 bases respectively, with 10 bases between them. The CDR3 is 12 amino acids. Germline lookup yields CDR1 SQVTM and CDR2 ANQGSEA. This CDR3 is CSVERVGNEQFF. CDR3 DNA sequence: TGCAGCGTTGAGCGGGTCGGGAATGAGCAGTTCTTC.

DNA for the CDR3: TGTGCCAGCAGCTTAGATAGCTTGGGGCCCTCCTACGAGCAGTACTTC. Translated: CASSLDSLGPSYEQYF. The chain is built from TRBV11-2 and TRBJ2-7, with D maybe TRBD1 (5 bases). Looked up from germline, CDR1 is SGHAT and CDR2 is FQNNGV. CDR3 length equals 16 residues. Deletions cut 0 bases from V and 0 bases from J, with 12 bases between.

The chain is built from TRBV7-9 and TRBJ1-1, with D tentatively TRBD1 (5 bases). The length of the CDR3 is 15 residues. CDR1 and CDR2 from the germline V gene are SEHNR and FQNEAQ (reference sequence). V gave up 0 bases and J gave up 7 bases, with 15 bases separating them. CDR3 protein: CASSLARSGYVEAFF. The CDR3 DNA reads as TGTGCCAGCAGCTTAGCGAGATCAGGGTACGTTGAAGCTTTCTTT.

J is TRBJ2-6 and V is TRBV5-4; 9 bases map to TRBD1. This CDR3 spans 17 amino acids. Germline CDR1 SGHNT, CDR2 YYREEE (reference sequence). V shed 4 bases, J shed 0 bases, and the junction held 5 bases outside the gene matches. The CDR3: CASSTGTGSSGANVLTF. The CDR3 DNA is TGTGCCAGCAGCACCGGGACAGGGAGCTCTGGGGCCAACGTCCTGACTTTC.

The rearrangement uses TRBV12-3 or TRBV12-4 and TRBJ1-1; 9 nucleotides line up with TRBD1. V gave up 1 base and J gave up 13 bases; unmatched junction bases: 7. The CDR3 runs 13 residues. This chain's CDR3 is CASSLVKDRGSFF. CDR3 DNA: TGTGCCAGCAGTTTAGTTAAGGACAGGGGCAGTTTCTTT.

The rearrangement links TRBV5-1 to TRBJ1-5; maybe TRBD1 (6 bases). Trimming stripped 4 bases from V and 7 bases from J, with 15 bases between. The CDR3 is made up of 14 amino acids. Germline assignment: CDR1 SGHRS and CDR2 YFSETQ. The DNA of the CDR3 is TGCGCCAGCAGCCCGGGGGGGGGCTGGCAGCCCCAGCATTTT. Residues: CASSPGGGWQPQHF.

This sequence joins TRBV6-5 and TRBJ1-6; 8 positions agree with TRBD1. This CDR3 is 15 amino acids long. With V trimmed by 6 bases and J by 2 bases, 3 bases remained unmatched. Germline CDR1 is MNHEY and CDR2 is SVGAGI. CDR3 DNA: TGTGCCAGCAGACTGGACAGGGCCTATAATTCACCCCTCCACTTT. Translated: CASRLDRAYNSPLHF.

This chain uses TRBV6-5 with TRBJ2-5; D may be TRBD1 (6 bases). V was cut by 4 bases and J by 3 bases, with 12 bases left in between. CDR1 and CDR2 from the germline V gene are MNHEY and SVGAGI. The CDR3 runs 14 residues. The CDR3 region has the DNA TGTGCCAGCAGTTTAACAGGGTTGGAAGAGACCCAGTACTTC. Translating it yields CASSLTGLEETQYF.

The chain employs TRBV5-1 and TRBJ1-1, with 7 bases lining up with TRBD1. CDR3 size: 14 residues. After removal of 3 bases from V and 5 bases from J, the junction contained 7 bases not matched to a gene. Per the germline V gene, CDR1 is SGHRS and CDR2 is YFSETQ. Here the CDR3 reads CASSSQGRGTEAFF. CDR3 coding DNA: TGCGCCAGCAGCTCGCAGGGCAGGGGGACTGAAGCTTTCTTT.

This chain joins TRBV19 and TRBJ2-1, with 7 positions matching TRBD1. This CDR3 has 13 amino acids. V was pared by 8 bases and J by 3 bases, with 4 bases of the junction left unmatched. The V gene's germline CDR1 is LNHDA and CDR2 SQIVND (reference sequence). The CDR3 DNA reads TGTGCCAGTGGGGACAGCAACTACAATGAGCAGTTCTTC. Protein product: CASGDSNYNEQFF.

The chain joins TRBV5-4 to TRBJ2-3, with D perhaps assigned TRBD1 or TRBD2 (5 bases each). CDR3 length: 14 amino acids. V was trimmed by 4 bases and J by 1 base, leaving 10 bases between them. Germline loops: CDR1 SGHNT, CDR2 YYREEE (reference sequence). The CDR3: CASSMGRGTDTQYF. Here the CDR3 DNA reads TGTGCCAGCAGCATGGGACGGGGCACAGATACGCAGTATTTT.

The CDR3 nucleotides are TGTGCCACCAGCAGAGATAGAGAGGTCTATGGCTACACCTTC. Its translation: CATSRDREVYGYTF. J is TRBJ1-2 and V is TRBV15; D not resolved. Trimming cost V 0 bases and J 4 bases, with 9 bases left between them. This CDR3 is 14 amino acids long. Looked up from germline, CDR1 is LNHNV and CDR2 is YYDKDF (reference sequence). Combining the CDR3 with reference TRBV15 and TRBJ1-2 gives the whole variable domain DAMVIQNPRYQVTQFGKPVTLSCSQTLNHNVMYWYQQKSSQAPKLLFHYYDKDFNNEADTPDNFQSRRPNTSFCFLDIRSPGLGDTAMYLCATSRDREVYGYTFGSGTRLTVV.

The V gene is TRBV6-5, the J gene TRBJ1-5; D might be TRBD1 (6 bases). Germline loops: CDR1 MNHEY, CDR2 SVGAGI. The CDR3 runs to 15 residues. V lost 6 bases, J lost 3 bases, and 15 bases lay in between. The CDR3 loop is CASRKGGHPNQPQHF. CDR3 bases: TGTGCCAGCAGGAAAGGGGGACACCCCAATCAGCCCCAGCATTTT.

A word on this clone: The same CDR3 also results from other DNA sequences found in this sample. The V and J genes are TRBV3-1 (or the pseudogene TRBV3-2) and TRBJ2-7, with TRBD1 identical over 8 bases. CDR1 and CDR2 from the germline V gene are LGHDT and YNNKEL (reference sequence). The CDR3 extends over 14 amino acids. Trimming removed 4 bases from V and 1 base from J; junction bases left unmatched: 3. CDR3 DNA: TGTGCCAGCAGCCCTCGGGACAGGTCCTACGAGCAGTACTTC. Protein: CASSPRDRSYEQYF.

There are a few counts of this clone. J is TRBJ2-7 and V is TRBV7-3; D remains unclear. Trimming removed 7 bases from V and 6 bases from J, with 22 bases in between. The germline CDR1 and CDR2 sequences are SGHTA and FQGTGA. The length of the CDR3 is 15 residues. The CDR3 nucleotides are TGTGCCAGCAACCCTCATGTCGAATCCAACTGCGAGCAGTACTTC. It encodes CASNPHVESNCEQYF.

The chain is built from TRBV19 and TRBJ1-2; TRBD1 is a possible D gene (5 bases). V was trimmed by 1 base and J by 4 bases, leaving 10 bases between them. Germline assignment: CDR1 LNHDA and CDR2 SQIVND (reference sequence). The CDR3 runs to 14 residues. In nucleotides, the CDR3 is TGTGCCAGTAGTATAGGTCGACAGCTCTATGGCTACACCTTC. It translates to CASSIGRQLYGYTF. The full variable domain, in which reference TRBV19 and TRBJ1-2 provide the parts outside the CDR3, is DGGITQSPKYLFRKEGQNVTLSCEQNLNHDAMYWYRQDPGQGLRLIYYSQIVNDFQKGDIAEGYSVSREKKESFPLTVTSAQKNPTAFYLCASSIGRQLYGYTFGSGTRLTVV.

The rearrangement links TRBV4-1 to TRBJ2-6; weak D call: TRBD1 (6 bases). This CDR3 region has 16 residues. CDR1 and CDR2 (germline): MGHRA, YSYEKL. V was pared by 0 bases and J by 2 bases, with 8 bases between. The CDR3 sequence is CASSQDSGAGANVLTF. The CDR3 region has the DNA TGCGCCAGCAGCCAAGATTCAGGGGCTGGGGCCAACGTCCTGACTTTC.

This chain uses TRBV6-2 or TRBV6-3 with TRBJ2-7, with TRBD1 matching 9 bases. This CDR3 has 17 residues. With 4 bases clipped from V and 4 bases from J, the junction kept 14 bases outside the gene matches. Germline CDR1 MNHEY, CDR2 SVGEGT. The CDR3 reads CASSFRPTGGEGYEQYF. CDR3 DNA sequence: TGTGCCAGCAGTTTTCGCCCTACAGGGGGCGAAGGATACGAGCAGTACTTC.

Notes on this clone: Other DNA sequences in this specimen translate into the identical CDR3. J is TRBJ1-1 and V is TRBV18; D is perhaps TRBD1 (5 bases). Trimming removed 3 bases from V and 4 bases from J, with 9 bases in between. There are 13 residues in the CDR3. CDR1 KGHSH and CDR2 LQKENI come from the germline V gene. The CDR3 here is CASSPAGGTEAFF. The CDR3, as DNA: TGTGCCAGCTCACCCGCGGGGGGCACTGAAGCTTTCTTT.

The CDR3 reads CASSPLPVSGSKETQYF. Here the CDR3 DNA reads TGTGCCAGCTCCCCTCTACCCGTCAGCGGGAGCAAGGAGACCCAGTACTTC. V is TRBV18 and J is TRBJ2-5; TRBD2 agrees at 8 bases. The CDR3 contains 17 residues. The junction had 17 bases not matched to a gene; V was cut back by 6 bases and J by 5 bases. The germline V gene encodes CDR1 KGHSH and CDR2 LQKENI.

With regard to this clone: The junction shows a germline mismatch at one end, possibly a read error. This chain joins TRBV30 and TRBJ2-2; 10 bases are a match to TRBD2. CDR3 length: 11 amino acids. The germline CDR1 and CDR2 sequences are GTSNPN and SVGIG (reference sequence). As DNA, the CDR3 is TGCAGCGGGAGGGCCGCGGGGGAGCTGTTTTTT. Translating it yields CSGRAAGELFF.

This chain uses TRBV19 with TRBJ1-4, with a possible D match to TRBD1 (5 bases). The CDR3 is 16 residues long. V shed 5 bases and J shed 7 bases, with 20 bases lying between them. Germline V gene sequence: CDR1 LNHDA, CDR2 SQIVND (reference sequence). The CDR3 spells CASSRVKIGGSEKLFF. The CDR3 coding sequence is TGTGCCAGTAGTCGGGTGAAAATTGGGGGGAGTGAAAAACTGTTTTTT. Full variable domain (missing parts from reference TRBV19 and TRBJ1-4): DGGITQSPKYLFRKEGQNVTLSCEQNLNHDAMYWYRQDPGQGLRLIYYSQIVNDFQKGDIAEGYSVSREKKESFPLTVTSAQKNPTAFYLCASSRVKIGGSEKLFFGSGTQLSVL.

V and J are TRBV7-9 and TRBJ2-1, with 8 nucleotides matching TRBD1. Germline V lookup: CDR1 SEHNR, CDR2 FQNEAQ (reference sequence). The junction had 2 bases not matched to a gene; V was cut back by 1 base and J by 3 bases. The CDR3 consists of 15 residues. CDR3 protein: CASSLGQGIYNEQFF. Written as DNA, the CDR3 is TGTGCCAGCAGCTTAGGACAGGGGATCTACAATGAGCAGTTCTTC.

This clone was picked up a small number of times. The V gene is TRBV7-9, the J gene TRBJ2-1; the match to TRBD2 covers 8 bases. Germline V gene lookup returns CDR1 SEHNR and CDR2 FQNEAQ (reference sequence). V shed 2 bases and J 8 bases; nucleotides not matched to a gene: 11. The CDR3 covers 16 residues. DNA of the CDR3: TGTGCCAGCAGCTTATTCGGGAGGGCATGGGACGATGAGCAGTTCTTC. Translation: CASSLFGRAWDDEQFF.

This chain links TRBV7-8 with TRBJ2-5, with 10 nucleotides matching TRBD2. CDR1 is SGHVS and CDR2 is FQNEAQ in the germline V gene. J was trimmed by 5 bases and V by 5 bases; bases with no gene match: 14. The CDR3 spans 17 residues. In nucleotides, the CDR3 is TGTGCCAGCAGCCCCGAGGGTGTAGCGGGGGGTTGGGAGACCCAGTACTTC. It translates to CASSPEGVAGGWETQYF.

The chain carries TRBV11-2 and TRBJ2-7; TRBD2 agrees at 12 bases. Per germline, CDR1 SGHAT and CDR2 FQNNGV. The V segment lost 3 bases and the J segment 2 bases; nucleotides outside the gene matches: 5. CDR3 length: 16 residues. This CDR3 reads CASSFGLAGTAYEQYF. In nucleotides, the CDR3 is TGTGCCAGCAGCTTCGGACTAGCGGGGACCGCCTACGAGCAGTACTTC.

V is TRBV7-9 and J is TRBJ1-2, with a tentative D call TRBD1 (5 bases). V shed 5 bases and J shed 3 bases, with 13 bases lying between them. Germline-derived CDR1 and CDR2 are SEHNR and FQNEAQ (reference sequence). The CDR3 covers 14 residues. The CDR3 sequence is CASSETTEYYGYTF. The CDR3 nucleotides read TGTGCCAGCAGCGAGACGACAGAATACTATGGCTACACCTTC.

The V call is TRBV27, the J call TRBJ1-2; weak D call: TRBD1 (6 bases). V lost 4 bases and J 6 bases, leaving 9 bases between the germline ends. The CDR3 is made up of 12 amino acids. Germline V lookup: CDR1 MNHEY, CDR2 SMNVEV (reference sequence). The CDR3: CASSSGANGYTF. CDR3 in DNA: TGTGCCAGCAGTTCAGGGGCGAATGGCTACACCTTC.

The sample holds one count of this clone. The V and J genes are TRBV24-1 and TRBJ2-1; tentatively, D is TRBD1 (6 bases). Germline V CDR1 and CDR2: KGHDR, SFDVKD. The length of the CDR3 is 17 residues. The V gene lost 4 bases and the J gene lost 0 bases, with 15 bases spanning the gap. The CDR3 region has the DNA TGTGCCACCAGTGACAGGGGAACGGTGTCCTCCTACAATGAGCAGTTCTTC. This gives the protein CATSDRGTVSSYNEQFF.